This record covers a single TCR beta chain. Its cognate antigen is unknown. The data derive from a study of CD4 T cells in relation to SARS-CoV-2 and coronaviruses. On the study more broadly: After roughly ten days of antigen culture, PBMC TCR beta CDR3s were sequenced.

Before the COVID-19 pandemic, during about 2011-2019, CD4+ T cells were taken from unexposed donors. Isolation of CD4+ T cells took place after less than twelve days in culture. On days 3 and 7, cultures got half fresh IL-2 medium. Study findings and constraints: In approximately 71% of donors, memory CD4+ clonotypes crossrecognized SARS-CoV-2 and at least one common cold coronavirus spike.

TCRdb's copy holds only in-frame clones and misses some; the assay was immunoSEQ multiplex PCR. The profile shows about 26,000 clones, around two thirds of them singletons. This CDR3 has 12 amino acids. The V and J ends lost 6 bases and 6 bases respectively, with 9 bases between them. The sample was CD4+ T cells from PBMCs, cultured in vitro. The chain joins TRBV12-3 or TRBV12-4 to TRBJ1-5; possible D gene TRBD1, 6 bases. The TCR comes from a human donor in good health. DNA for the CDR3: TGTGCCAGCAGGCGGGACACTCAGCCCCAGCATTTT. Encoded protein: CASRRDTQPQHF.